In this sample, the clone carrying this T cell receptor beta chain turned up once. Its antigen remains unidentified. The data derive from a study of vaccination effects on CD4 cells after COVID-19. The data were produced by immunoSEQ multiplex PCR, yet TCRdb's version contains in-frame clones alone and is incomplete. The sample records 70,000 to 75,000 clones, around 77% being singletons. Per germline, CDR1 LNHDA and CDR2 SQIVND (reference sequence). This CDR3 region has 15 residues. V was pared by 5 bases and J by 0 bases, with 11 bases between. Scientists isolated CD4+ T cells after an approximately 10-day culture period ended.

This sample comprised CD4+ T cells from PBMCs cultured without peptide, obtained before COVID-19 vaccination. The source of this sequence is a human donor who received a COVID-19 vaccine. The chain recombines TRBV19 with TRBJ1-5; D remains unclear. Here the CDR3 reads CASSRTVFSNQPQHF. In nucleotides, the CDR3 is TGTGCCAGTAGTCGAACAGTATTTAGCAATCAGCCCCAGCATTTT. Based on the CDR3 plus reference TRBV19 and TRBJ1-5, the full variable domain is DGGITQSPKYLFRKEGQNVTLSCEQNLNHDAMYWYRQDPGQGLRLIYYSQIVNDFQKGDIAEGYSVSREKKESFPLTVTSAQKNPTAFYLCASSRTVFSNQPQHFGDGTRLSIL.